Ten or more counts support the clone carrying this TCR beta chain. The antigen remains unidentified. The entry originates in a study of T-cell reconstitution after alpha-beta-depleted transplantation in children. General observations from the study: At day 60, the high TCRbeta diversity found in some patients originated from recipient T cells and thymic progenitors that had survived. At one year after transplant, newly produced T cells mostly accounted for T-cell counts and diversity.

For TCRbeta, the library was prepared with unique molecular identifiers. TCRdb processed the PCR reads anew with MiXCR; each CDR3 protein has one entry. In the table there are around 29,000 distinct CDR3 sequences, around 6.3% of which are singletons. This clonotype originated in a male patient younger than 18 who had a stem cell transplant for acute myeloid leukemia, so the T cells may come from the graft donor. The specimen was PBMCs, mostly from graft donor cells, collected 180 days after TCRalphabeta/CD19-depleted stem cell transplant.

The CDR3 loop is CASSPMSAGTGELFF. DNA for the CDR3: TGTGCCAGCAGCCCAATGTCAGCGGGCACCGGGGAGCTGTTTTTT. The chain recombines TRBV7-2 with TRBJ2-2; D may be TRBD2 (6 bases). This CDR3 has 15 amino acids. Trimming pared 5 bases from V and 4 bases from J, leaving 14 bases between. Germline CDR1 and CDR2: SGHTA and FQGNSA.